Below are 15 T cell receptor beta chains sequenced from a single sample in a study of patients and donors after allogeneic stem cell transplantation (dated by TCRdb to about 2020). Libraries were made using RT-PCR. The run used a NextSeq 550. TCRdb redid the processing of the public reads, applying fastp at Q25 and MiXCR, and retained in-frame beta chains. A single entry per CDR3 protein holds the most common genes and DNA from its merged rows. The sample table contains approximately 160,000 distinct CDR3 sequences; only one count was recorded for about 30% of them. The ten largest clones take up about 3% of the sample. Sequenced: blood, either unsorted or a sorted T cell fraction (not recorded which). These receptors were obtained from a human donor who was either an allogeneic HSCT recipient or a stem cell or donor lymphocyte infusion donor (not recorded which). It is not recorded whose cells these are; they may come from a transplant donor.

This clonotype was found a few times. The chain employs TRBV7-8 and TRBJ1-2; no reliable D call. The CDR3 has 14 residues. Trimming removed 2 bases at V and 3 bases at J, with 10 bases between. Germline V gene lookup returns CDR1 SGHVS and CDR2 FQNEAQ. CDR3 region: CASSLTGSDYGYTF. The CDR3 nucleotides read TGTGCCAGCAGCTTAACGGGTTCAGACTATGGCTACACCTTC.

The chain uses TRBV7-9 and TRBJ2-7; possible D gene TRBD2, 6 bases. The germline V and J ends were trimmed by 0 bases and 3 bases, with 12 bases remaining between them. Looked up from germline, CDR1 is SEHNR and CDR2 is FQNEAQ (reference sequence). This CDR3 comprises 15 residues. The CDR3 nucleotides read TGTGCCAGCAGCTTAGCGGAGGGTACAGTCTACGAGCAGTACTTC. Translated, it gives CASSLAEGTVYEQYF. Full variable domain (missing parts from reference TRBV7-9 and TRBJ2-7): DTGVSQNPRHKITKRGQNVTFRCDPISEHNRLYWYRQTLGQGPEFLTYFQNEAQLEKSRLLSDRFSAERPKGSFSTLEIQRTEQGDSAMYLCASSLAEGTVYEQYFGPGTRLTVT.

The CDR3, as DNA: TGCAGTGCTCGCATCCTTGGGGGAAACACCATATATTTT. It specifies CSARILGGNTIYF. The chain is built from TRBV20-1 and TRBJ1-3; no clear D. The CDR3 covers 13 residues. Germline CDR1 reads DFQATT; CDR2 reads SNEGSKA (reference sequence). V shed 5 bases and J shed 4 bases, with 12 bases lying between them.

DNA of the CDR3: TGTGCCAGCAGCCCTTTCCTTTCCTACGAGCAGTACTTC. Its translation: CASSPFLSYEQYF. This chain connects TRBV11-2 to TRBJ2-7, with D hard to call. Germline CDR1 SGHAT, CDR2 FQNNGV. With 5 bases removed from V and 1 base from J, the gap between germline ends came to 9 bases. The CDR3 totals 13 residues.

This clonotype was detected ten times or more. CDR3 coding DNA: TGTGCCATCAGTGAGGTGAAGGGGGCGCGGATCTATGGCTACACCTTC. It codes for CAISEVKGARIYGYTF. The V call is TRBV10-3, the J call TRBJ1-2; 7 positions match TRBD1. V was pared by 2 bases and J by 4 bases, with 10 bases of the junction left unmatched. The length of the CDR3 is 16 residues. Germline CDR1 reads ENHRY; CDR2 reads SYGVKD.

This chain joins TRBV7-6 and TRBJ2-7; 9 bases are shared with TRBD1. V shed 4 bases, J shed 3 bases, and the junction held 7 bases outside the gene matches. The CDR3 totals 15 residues. Germline CDR1 and CDR2: SGHVS and FNYEAQ. This chain's CDR3 is CASSSHRGQGYEQYF. The CDR3 DNA is TGTGCCAGCAGCTCGCACAGGGGGCAAGGCTACGAGCAGTACTTC.

Only a few counts were recorded for this clonotype. The gene calls are TRBV11-2 and TRBJ1-2; D is undetermined. V lost 3 bases, J lost 6 bases, and 14 bases lay in between. Germline loops: CDR1 SGHAT, CDR2 FQNNGV. The CDR3 covers 14 residues. CDR3 loop: CASSFMEGSHGYTF. In DNA, the CDR3 is TGTGCCAGCAGCTTTATGGAGGGTAGTCATGGCTACACCTTC.

The V and J genes are TRBV12-3 or TRBV12-4 and TRBJ2-7, with 7 bases matching TRBD1. Trimming cost V 6 bases and J 4 bases; bases outside gene matches: 6. The CDR3 runs to 13 residues. The CDR3 DNA sequence: TGTGCCAGCAGGACGACAGGGACATACGAGCAGTACTTC. Translation gives CASRTTGTYEQYF.

The chain combines TRBV29-1 with TRBJ2-5; D may be TRBD2 (5 bases). The V end lost 4 bases, the J end lost 7 bases, and 16 bases lay between the germline ends. Germline V CDR1 and CDR2: SQVTM, ANQGSEA. CDR3 length: 13 amino acids. CDR3: CSVGYGIEGTQYF. The CDR3 nucleotides read TGCAGCGTTGGTTACGGGATCGAGGGGACCCAGTACTTC.

The J gene is TRBJ1-6, the V gene TRBV20-1; D is perhaps TRBD1 (6 bases). The CDR3 covers 14 residues. CDR1 and CDR2 from the germline V gene are DFQATT and SNEGSKA (reference sequence). The V end lost 3 bases, the J end lost 0 bases, and 6 bases lay between the germline ends. Here the CDR3 reads CSARDSSYNSPLHF. Written as DNA, the CDR3 is TGCAGTGCTAGGGACAGCTCCTATAATTCACCCCTCCACTTT.

This clonotype was detected a few times. In DNA, the CDR3 is TGTGCCAGCAGCTCCGACAGGCAGGTTGCTGGTGAAAAACTGTTTTTT. Its protein is CASSSDRQVAGEKLFF. The genes are TRBV5-5 and TRBJ1-4; D perhaps matches TRBD1 (6 bases). Trimming shortened V by 3 bases and J by 7 bases, and 19 bases separated the two germline ends. CDR1 SGHKS and CDR2 YYEKEE come from the germline V gene (reference sequence). The CDR3 contains 16 residues.

The V gene is TRBV4-2, the J gene TRBJ1-1; 11 bases map to TRBD1. The CDR3 is 17 residues long. The germline V gene has CDR1 LGHNA and CDR2 YNFKEQ. The trim removed 4 bases at V and 4 bases at J, leaving 11 bases unmatched. CDR3 sequence: CASSPGQGADFSTEAFF. DNA for the CDR3: TGTGCCAGCAGCCCTGGACAGGGGGCAGATTTTAGCACTGAAGCTTTCTTT.

This clonotype appeared a few times. The chain joins TRBV20-1 to TRBJ2-7; D is possibly TRBD2 (6 bases). CDR1 and CDR2 (germline): DFQATT, SNEGSKA (reference sequence). The CDR3 covers 13 residues. V lost 1 base, J lost 6 bases, and 13 bases lay in between. The CDR3 reads CSARVGRETEQYF. CDR3 nucleotides: TGCAGTGCTAGAGTGGGGCGGGAAACCGAGCAGTACTTC.

This clonotype was counted a few times. The V call is TRBV6-5, the J call TRBJ1-2, with D hard to call. The germline V and J ends were trimmed by 5 bases and 8 bases, with 12 bases remaining between them. CDR3 size: 12 residues. In germline, CDR1 is MNHEY, CDR2 SVGAGI. CDR3 protein: CASSLLGSGYTF. CDR3 coding DNA: TGTGCCAGCAGTCTCCTGGGGTCAGGCTACACCTTC.

V is TRBV5-5 and J is TRBJ1-2; no reliable D call. The V and J ends lost 4 bases and 7 bases respectively, with 14 bases between them. Germline values: CDR1 SGHKS, CDR2 YYEKEE (reference sequence). The CDR3 loop spans 13 amino acids. The CDR3 is CASSREGAGGYTF. The CDR3 region has the DNA TGTGCCAGCAGCCGGGAGGGCGCCGGTGGCTACACCTTC.